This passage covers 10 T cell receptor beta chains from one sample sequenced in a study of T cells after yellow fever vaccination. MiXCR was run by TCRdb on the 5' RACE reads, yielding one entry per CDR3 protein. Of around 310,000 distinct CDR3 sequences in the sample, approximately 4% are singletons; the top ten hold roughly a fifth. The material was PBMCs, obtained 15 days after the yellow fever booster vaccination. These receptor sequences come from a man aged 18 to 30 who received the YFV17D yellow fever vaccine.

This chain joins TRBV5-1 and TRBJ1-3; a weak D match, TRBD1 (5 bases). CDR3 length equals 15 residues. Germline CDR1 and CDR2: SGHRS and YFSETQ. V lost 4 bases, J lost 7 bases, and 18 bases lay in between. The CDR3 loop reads CASSRRGIPGNTIYF. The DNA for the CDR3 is TGCGCCAGCAGCCGCCGGGGGATACCCGGCAACACCATATATTTT.

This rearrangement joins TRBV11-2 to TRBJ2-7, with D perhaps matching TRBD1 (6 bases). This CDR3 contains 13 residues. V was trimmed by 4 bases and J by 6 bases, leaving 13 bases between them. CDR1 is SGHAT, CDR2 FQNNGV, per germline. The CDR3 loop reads CASSSVGGAEQYF. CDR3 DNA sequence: TGTGCCAGCAGCTCCGTTGGGGGCGCCGAGCAGTACTTC.

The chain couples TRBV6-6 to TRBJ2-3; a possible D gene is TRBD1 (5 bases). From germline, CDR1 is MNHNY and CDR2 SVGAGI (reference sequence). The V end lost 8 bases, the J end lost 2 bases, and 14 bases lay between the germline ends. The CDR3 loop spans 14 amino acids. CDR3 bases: TGTGCCAGCGCCCAGGGTGTCTTCACAGATACGCAGTATTTT. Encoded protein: CASAQGVFTDTQYF.

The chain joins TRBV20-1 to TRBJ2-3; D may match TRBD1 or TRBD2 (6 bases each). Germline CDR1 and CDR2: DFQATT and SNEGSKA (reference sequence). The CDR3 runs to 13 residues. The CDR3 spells CKPEGGQGDTQYF. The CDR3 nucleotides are TGCAAACCAGAAGGGGGGCAGGGAGATACGCAGTATTTT.

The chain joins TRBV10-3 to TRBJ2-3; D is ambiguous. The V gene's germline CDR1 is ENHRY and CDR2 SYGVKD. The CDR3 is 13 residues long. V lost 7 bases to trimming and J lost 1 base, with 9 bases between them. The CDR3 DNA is TGTGCCATCAAATCCACAGGCACAGATACGCAGTATTTT. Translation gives CAIKSTGTDTQYF.

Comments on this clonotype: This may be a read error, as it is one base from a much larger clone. The CDR3 loop reads CATCDAASDTQYF. In DNA form, the CDR3 reads TGTGCCACCTGTGACGCCGCGTCAGATACGCAGTATTTT. The gene calls are TRBV24-1 and TRBJ2-3; no reliable D call. Germline V gives CDR1 KGHDR, CDR2 SFDVKD. The CDR3 has 13 residues.

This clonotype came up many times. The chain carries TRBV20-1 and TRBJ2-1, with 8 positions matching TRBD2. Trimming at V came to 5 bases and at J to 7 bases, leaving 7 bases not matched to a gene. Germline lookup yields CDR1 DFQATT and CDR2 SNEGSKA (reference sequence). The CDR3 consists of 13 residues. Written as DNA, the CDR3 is TGCAGTGCTTTAAGGACTAGCCGGAATGAGCAGTTCTTC. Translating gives CSALRTSRNEQFF.

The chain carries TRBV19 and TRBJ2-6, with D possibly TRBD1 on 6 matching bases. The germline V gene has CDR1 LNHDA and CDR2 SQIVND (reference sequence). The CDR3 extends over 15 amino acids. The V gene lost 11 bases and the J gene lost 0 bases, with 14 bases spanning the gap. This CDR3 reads CAARETGSGANVLTF. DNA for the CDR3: TGTGCCGCGAGAGAGACAGGCTCTGGGGCCAACGTCCTGACTTTC.

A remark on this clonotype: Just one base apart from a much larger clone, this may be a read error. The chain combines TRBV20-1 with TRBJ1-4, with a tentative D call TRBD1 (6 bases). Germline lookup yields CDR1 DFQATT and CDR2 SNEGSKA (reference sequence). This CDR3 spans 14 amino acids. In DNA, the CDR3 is TGCAGTGCGGGTGACGTAGGGGGAGGTGAAAAACTGTATTTT. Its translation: CSAGDVGGGEKLYF.

DNA of the CDR3: TGTGCCAGCAGCTTCAGGGTAGCGGTTGGCTACAATGAGCAGTTCTTC. It specifies CASSFRVAVGYNEQFF. The chain couples TRBV7-2 to TRBJ2-1; perhaps TRBD2 as D (6 bases). The CDR3 contains 16 residues. Trimming stripped 3 bases from V and 3 bases from J, with 15 bases between. Germline V gives CDR1 SGHTA, CDR2 FQGNSA. Together with reference TRBV7-2 and TRBJ2-1, the CDR3 gives the full variable domain: GAGVSQSPSNKVTEKGKDVELRCDPISGHTALYWYRQSLGQGLEFLIYFQGNSAPDKSGLPSDRFSAERTGGSVSTLTIQRTQQEDSAVYLCASSFRVAVGYNEQFFGPGTRLTVL.